The following is a T cell receptor beta chain sequence with its context. This CDR3 contains 13 residues. Germline CDR1 and CDR2: MNHNS and SASEGT. The V end lost 0 bases, the J end lost 4 bases, and 4 bases lay between the germline ends. The PCR employed 60 Vbeta primers together with 13 Jbeta primers. Generated by immunoSEQ multiplex PCR, the TCRdb table keeps only in-frame clones and is missing some. The sample spans some 150,000 clones; the ten largest clones claim about 2.2%. This record comes from a study of cytomegalovirus exposure and HLA in healthy donors. J is TRBJ2-1 and V is TRBV6-1; D remains ambiguous. This TCR derives from a woman under 30 in good health and CMV-seronegative. Sample: PBMCs. The CDR3 sequence is CASSEASYNEQFF. The CDR3 DNA follows: TGTGCCAGCAGTGAAGCGTCGTACAATGAGCAGTTCTTC.